One sample yielded the 9 T cell receptor beta chains listed below, sequenced in a study of T cell responses to AZD1222 COVID-19 vaccine. Measured with immunoSEQ multiplex PCR; TCRdb has only the in-frame clones, and not every one. The sample has 150,000 to 180,000 clones; less than 90% are singletons. The sample was peripheral blood, taken on day 0 of MenACWY control vaccination. All receptors come from an adult in good health.

This CDR3 reads CASRVGDEQYF. CDR3 sequence (DNA): TGTGCCAGCAGGGTGGGAGACGAGCAGTACTTC. This chain connects TRBV25-1 to TRBJ2-7; D perhaps matches TRBD2 (5 bases). Trimming cost V 6 bases and J 5 bases, with 8 bases left between them. This CDR3 comprises 11 residues. CDR1 MGHDK and CDR2 SYGVNS come from the germline V gene.

The chain joins TRBV7-6 to TRBJ2-1; TRBD2 matches 9 bases. With V trimmed by 5 bases and J by 9 bases, 11 bases remained unmatched. The CDR3 has 15 amino acids. The germline CDR1 and CDR2 sequences are SGHVS and FNYEAQ. The DNA for the CDR3 is TGTGCCAGCAGCCTTCTAGCGGGAACAAGTGGTGAGCAGTTCTTC. Translation: CASSLLAGTSGEQFF.

The rearrangement uses TRBV5-6 and TRBJ2-3; 8 nucleotides match TRBD1. V lost 1 base to trimming and J lost 0 bases; unmatched junction nucleotides: 4. Germline loops: CDR1 SGHDT, CDR2 YYEEEE. CDR3 length: 16 amino acids. This CDR3 is CASSLQGAASTDTQYF. The CDR3 DNA follows: TGTGCCAGCAGCTTGCAGGGGGCGGCTAGCACAGATACGCAGTATTTT.

This clone was detected once. J is TRBJ1-2 and V is TRBV5-4; D uncertain. Germline V CDR1 and CDR2: SGHNT, YYREEE (reference sequence). V was shortened by 1 base and J by 3 bases, with 10 bases between the two germline ends. This CDR3 has 14 residues. The CDR3 DNA is TGTGCCAGCAGCTTGTTAACGGGCGACTATGGCTACACCTTC. Protein sequence: CASSLLTGDYGYTF.

The rearrangement uses TRBV7-8 and TRBJ1-5; D is possibly TRBD1 (5 bases). Germline V lookup: CDR1 SGHVS, CDR2 FQNEAQ. V was trimmed by 1 base and J by 6 bases, leaving 7 bases between them. The CDR3 has 13 amino acids. This CDR3 reads CASSLGQIQPQHF. The CDR3 nucleotides are TGTGCCAGCAGCTTAGGACAGATTCAGCCCCAGCATTTT. The whole variable domain, remainder taken from reference TRBV7-8 and TRBJ1-5, is GAGVSQSPRYKVAKRGQDVALRCDPISGHVSLFWYQQALGQGPEFLTYFQNEAQLDKSGLPSDRFFAERPEGSVSTLKIQRTQQEDSAVYLCASSLGQIQPQHFGDGTRLSIL.

The chain has TRBV28 and TRBJ1-2, with 8 bases matching TRBD1. The length of the CDR3 is 17 residues. Germline V lookup: CDR1 MDHEN, CDR2 SYDVKM. V lost 5 bases and J lost 4; bases outside the gene matches: 15. The CDR3 DNA reads TGTGCCAGCAGTAGTATCAGGGGGCGGCCGAGTTCCTATGGCTACACCTTC. Residues: CASSSIRGRPSSYGYTF.

With respect to this clone: Sequence at one end of the junction differs from germline and may be a read error. This chain joins TRBV28 and TRBJ1-3, with D unclear. Germline V lookup: CDR1 MDHEN, CDR2 SYDVKM. CDR3 size: 14 residues. Written as DNA, the CDR3 is TGTGCCAGCAGTTTAAACGTTGCACCTTACCCCGATTTCTTT. Its translation: CASSLNVAPYPDFF.

The CDR3 bases are TGTGCCAGCAGCTTAGGACTGCAAGAGACCCAGTACTTC. Amino acid sequence: CASSLGLQETQYF. The gene calls are TRBV7-3 and TRBJ2-5; possibly TRBD2 for D (5 bases). CDR3 length: 13 residues. The germline V gene has CDR1 SGHTA and CDR2 FQGTGA. V was trimmed by 2 bases and J by 2 bases, leaving 6 bases between them.

J is TRBJ1-1 and V is TRBV14; D ambiguous. V lost 2 bases and J 4 bases, leaving 8 bases between the germline ends. Germline CDR1 is SGHDN and CDR2 is FVKESK. The CDR3 has 13 amino acids. Written as DNA, the CDR3 is TGTGCCAGCAGCCAAAGGGATCTCACTGAAGCTTTCTTT. It is translated as CASSQRDLTEAFF.